The source of this TCR beta chain is a study of T cell changes during pregnancy in multiple sclerosis. There are 15 residues in the CDR3. The germline CDR1 and CDR2 sequences are SGHDN and FVKESK. V lost 3 bases and J lost 7, with 13 bases in between. Data came from immunoSEQ multiplex PCR; TCRdb stores just in-frame clones and leaves some out. The data show more than 60,000 clones, 75% to 95% seen once. This clone appeared a few times. The genes are TRBV14 and TRBJ1-6; D might be TRBD1 (6 bases). The origin of this receptor is a female donor in good health, enrolled as a control in a pregnancy study. The input for sequencing was CD4+ T cells from peripheral blood mononuclear cells, taken in the third trimester of pregnancy. In DNA, the CDR3 is TGTGCCAGCAGCCAGCTGGGACATGAGAATTCACCCCTCCACTTT. It is translated as CASSQLGHENSPLHF.